These T cell receptor beta chains were read from a single sample in a study of blood T cell repertoires in COVID-19. Here immunoSEQ multiplex PCR was the method, and the copy in TCRdb shows in-frame clones only, minus some. The sample includes approximately 300,000 clones, 75% to 95% seen only once; the top ten take roughly 7.3%. Input material: peripheral blood. These TCRs come from a woman in her twenties or thirties with COVID-19, enrolled during active disease. The conserved cysteine and the conserved F or W are not part of the CDR3 here. The order of the fields is V gene, clone size, J gene, CDR3 protein. A row's size may be missing; if present it is once, few, many or a size class.

v_call: TRBV6-5
clone_size: NA
j_call: TRBJ2-7
cdr3_aa: ASKKTASYEQY

v_call: TRBV11-2
clone_size: few
j_call: TRBJ2-7
cdr3_aa: ASSLDRRTIPYEQY

v_call: TRBV4-1
clone_size: NA
j_call: TRBJ1-2
cdr3_aa: ASSLGEPSYYT

v_call: TRBV6-1
clone_size: NA
j_call: TRBJ2-7
cdr3_aa: ASSETSFHEQY

v_call: TRBV11-2
clone_size: NA
j_call: TRBJ1-2
cdr3_aa: ASSLPGQGADYGYT

v_call: TRBV18
clone_size: NA
j_call: TRBJ2-1
cdr3_aa: ASSPVRNEQF

v_call: TRBV20-1
clone_size: NA
j_call: TRBJ1-2
cdr3_aa: RAGFGYT

v_call: TRBV5-5
clone_size: NA
j_call: TRBJ1-6
cdr3_aa: ASSLGAGASPLH

v_call: TRBV28
clone_size: NA
j_call: TRBJ1-6
cdr3_aa: ASSADRGSSPLH

v_call: TRBV19
clone_size: NA
j_call: TRBJ2-7
cdr3_aa: ASSISAQGDEQY

v_call: TRBV30
clone_size: NA
j_call: TRBJ2-2
cdr3_aa: AWSVDSNTGELF

v_call: TRBV6-6
clone_size: NA
j_call: TRBJ1-1
cdr3_aa: ASIIVPNTEAF

v_call: TRBV6-1
clone_size: NA
j_call: TRBJ2-5
cdr3_aa: ASSSQETQY

v_call: TRBV5-1
clone_size: NA
j_call: TRBJ1-2
cdr3_aa: ASRLWGPSNYGYT

v_call: TRBV14
clone_size: few
j_call: TRBJ2-1
cdr3_aa: ASSQDGFAAGGSYNEQF

v_call: TRBV28
clone_size: NA
j_call: TRBJ2-7
cdr3_aa: ASSSLAGGYYEQY

v_call: TRBV6-2/TRBV6-3
clone_size: NA
j_call: TRBJ2-6
cdr3_aa: ASSFRGAGANVLT

v_call: TRBV2
clone_size: NA
j_call: TRBJ1-1
cdr3_aa: ASSEEGGGTEAF

v_call: TRBV21-1
clone_size: once
j_call: TRBJ2-7
cdr3_aa: ASSKRRGRVNEQY

v_call: TRBV5-1
clone_size: NA
j_call: TRBJ2-7
cdr3_aa: ASSLWTGYEQY

v_call: TRBV14
clone_size: NA
j_call: TRBJ1-2
cdr3_aa: ASSQSMTGGDYGYT

v_call: TRBV7-9
clone_size: NA
j_call: TRBJ1-5
cdr3_aa: ASSPRVFPQQPQH

v_call: TRBV24-1
clone_size: NA
j_call: TRBJ2-5
cdr3_aa: ATSEGARETQY

v_call: TRBV7-9
clone_size: NA
j_call: TRBJ2-1
cdr3_aa: ASSPPGLAGGVEQF

v_call: TRBV28
clone_size: NA
j_call: TRBJ2-5
cdr3_aa: ASSLPGQGQGETQY

v_call: TRBV7-9
clone_size: NA
j_call: TRBJ2-2
cdr3_aa: ASSLWAANSNTGELF

v_call: TRBV4-3
clone_size: NA
j_call: TRBJ1-5
cdr3_aa: ASSQETGDQPQH

v_call: TRBV7-8
clone_size: NA
j_call: TRBJ2-5
cdr3_aa: ASSWTGAETQY

v_call: TRBV5-4
clone_size: NA
j_call: TRBJ2-5
cdr3_aa: ASSGAGSGDETQY

v_call: TRBV10-3
clone_size: NA
j_call: TRBJ2-2
cdr3_aa: ATHGTGVTGELF

v_call: TRBV6-4
clone_size: NA
j_call: TRBJ2-3
cdr3_aa: ASSAGLAGGPTDTQY

v_call: TRBV7-9
clone_size: NA
j_call: TRBJ1-6
cdr3_aa: ASRPPQGRIH

v_call: TRBV30
clone_size: NA
j_call: TRBJ2-3
cdr3_aa: AWSSGRVADTQY

v_call: TRBV14
clone_size: NA
j_call: TRBJ1-3
cdr3_aa: ASSHLPSGVGNTIY

v_call: TRBV28
clone_size: NA
j_call: TRBJ2-1
cdr3_aa: ASSFETSGGEQF

v_call: TRBV7-6
clone_size: NA
j_call: TRBJ2-3
cdr3_aa: ASSPEAGGIGNSDTQY

v_call: TRBV4-3
clone_size: NA
j_call: TRBJ1-2
cdr3_aa: ASSPLITGGLAYGYT